This TCR beta chain was sequenced for a study of regulatory T cells in long-lasting Graves disease. Notes on the study in general: TRBV28, TRBJ1-2 and TRBJ2-5 emerged as the favored segments in persistent disease. The TCR repertoire of persistent Graves' patients was less diverse than that of newly diagnosed ones. The number of shared public clonotypes was higher in persistent patients (2,741) than new patients (around 890).

The CDR3 has 18 amino acids. J lost 0 bases, V lost 9 bases, and 14 bases had no gene match. Germline CDR1 and CDR2: LNHDA and SQIVND (reference sequence). This clonotype was observed a single time. Its antigen is still unknown. According to the study, TCR beta libraries were built with iRepertoire HTBI primers and CDR3-region Arm-PCR. TCRdb re-called the multiplex PCR reads with MiXCR, one entry per CDR3 protein. The table has 300,000 to 400,000 distinct CDR3 sequences, over 15% seen once. The time point was: newly diagnosed GD, antithyroid drugs for less than 3 months. Extracted PBMC RNA gave rise to the TCR library. Peripheral blood, at approximately 10 milliliters, went into EDTA tubes.

The clonotype was recovered from a female donor with Graves disease. V gene TRBV19 combines with J gene TRBJ2-2; 9 bases agree with TRBD2. Sequences were derived from peripheral blood mononuclear cells (PBMCs), sampled at new diagnosis, from a patient treated with antithyroid drugs. CDR3 in amino acids: CASQRGGAGGSNTGELFF. Written as DNA, the CDR3 is TGTGCCAGCCAGAGGGGGGGAGCGGGGGGCTCGAACACCGGGGAGCTGTTTTTT.